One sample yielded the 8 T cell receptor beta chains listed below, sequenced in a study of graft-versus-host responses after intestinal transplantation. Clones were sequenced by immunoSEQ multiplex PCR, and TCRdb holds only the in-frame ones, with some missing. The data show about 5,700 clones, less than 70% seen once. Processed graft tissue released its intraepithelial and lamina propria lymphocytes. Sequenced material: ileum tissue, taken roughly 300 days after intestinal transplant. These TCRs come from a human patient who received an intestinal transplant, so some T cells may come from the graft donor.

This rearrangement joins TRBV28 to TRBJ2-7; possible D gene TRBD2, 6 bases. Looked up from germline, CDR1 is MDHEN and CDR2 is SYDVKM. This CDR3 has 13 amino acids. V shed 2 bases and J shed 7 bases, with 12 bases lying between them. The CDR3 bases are TGTGCCAGCAGTTTACCTCTAGCGAGGGAGCAGTACTTC. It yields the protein CASSLPLAREQYF.

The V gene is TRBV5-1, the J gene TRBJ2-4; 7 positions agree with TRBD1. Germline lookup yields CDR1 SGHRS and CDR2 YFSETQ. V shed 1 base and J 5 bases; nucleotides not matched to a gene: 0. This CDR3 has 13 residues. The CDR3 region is CASSLTGENIQYF. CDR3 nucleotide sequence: TGCGCCAGCAGCTTGACAGGGGAAAACATTCAGTACTTC.

The CDR3 protein is CASRIDRGNEKLFF. Here the CDR3 DNA reads TGTGCCAGCAGGATCGACAGGGGAAACGAAAAACTGTTTTTT. J is TRBJ1-4 and V is TRBV2; the match to TRBD1 covers 8 bases. The CDR3 loop spans 14 amino acids. The V gene end was trimmed by 6 bases and the J gene end by 8 bases; junction bases not matched to a gene: 8. Germline V gene lookup returns CDR1 SNHLY and CDR2 FYNNEI. Full variable domain (outside the CDR3, taken from reference TRBV2 and TRBJ1-4): EPEVTQTPSHQVTQMGQEVILRCVPISNHLYFYWYRQILGQKVEFLVSFYNNEISEKSEIFDDQFSVERPDGSNFTLKIRSTKLEDSAMYFCASRIDRGNEKLFFGSGTQLSVL.

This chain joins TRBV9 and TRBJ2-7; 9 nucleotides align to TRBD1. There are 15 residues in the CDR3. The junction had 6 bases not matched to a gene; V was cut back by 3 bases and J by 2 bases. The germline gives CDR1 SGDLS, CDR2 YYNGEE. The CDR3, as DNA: TGTGCCAGCAGCGCTTGGACAGGGGTCCCCTACGAGCAGTACTTC. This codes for CASSAWTGVPYEQYF.

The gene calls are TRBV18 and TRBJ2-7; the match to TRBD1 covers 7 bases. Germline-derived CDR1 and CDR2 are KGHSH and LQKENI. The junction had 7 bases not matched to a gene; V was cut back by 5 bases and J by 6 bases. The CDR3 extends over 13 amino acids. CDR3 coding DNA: TGTGCCAGCTCAAGGGACAGCCGTGCCGAGCAGTACTTC. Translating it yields CASSRDSRAEQYF.

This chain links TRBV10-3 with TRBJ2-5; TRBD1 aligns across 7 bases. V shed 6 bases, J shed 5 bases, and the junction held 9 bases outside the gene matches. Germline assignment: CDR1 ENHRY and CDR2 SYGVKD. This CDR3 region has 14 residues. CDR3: CAISDRVLKETQYF. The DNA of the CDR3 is TGTGCCATCAGCGACAGGGTATTGAAGGAGACCCAGTACTTC.

CDR3 sequence (DNA): TGTGCCAGCGGGGCCCCCTCTGGGGCCAACGTCCTGACTTTC. Protein sequence: CASGAPSGANVLTF. The V call is TRBV5-4, the J call TRBJ2-6; maybe TRBD1 (5 bases). In germline, CDR1 is SGHNT, CDR2 YYREEE (reference sequence). Trimming removed 7 bases at V and 0 bases at J, with 8 bases between. The CDR3 is 14 amino acids.

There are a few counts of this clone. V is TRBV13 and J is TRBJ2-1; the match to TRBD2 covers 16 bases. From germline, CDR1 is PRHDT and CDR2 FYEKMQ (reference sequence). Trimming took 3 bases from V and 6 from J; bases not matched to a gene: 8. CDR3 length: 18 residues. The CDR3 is CASSLGLAGGPVGNEQFF. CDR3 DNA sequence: TGTGCCAGCAGCTTGGGACTAGCGGGAGGGCCGGTGGGCAATGAGCAGTTCTTC.